Given below is one T cell receptor beta chain in context. This sample was taken from a study of shared clonotypes between healthy human individuals. Losses at the gene ends were 8 bases for V and 11 bases for J; bases not matched to a gene: 6. Germline-derived CDR1 and CDR2 are SQVTM and ANQGSEA. The CDR3 spans 10 residues. Profiling relied on immunoSEQ multiplex PCR, and the TCRdb table lists in-frame clones only, not all of them. The data show approximately 2.3 million clones, with approximately 93% seen just once and 0.39% held by the top ten. This clonotype was obtained from a man in his late teens or twenties in good health. Some clones in this sample may be carry-over from other donors' samples. The chain has TRBV29-1 and TRBJ2-5, with 9 bases lining up with TRBD1. The sample taken for sequencing was naive CD4+ T cells from PBMCs. As for subset: CD45RA+ positively selected. CDR3 region: CSHGGQGQYF. CDR3 sequence (DNA): TGCAGCCATGGTGGACAGGGGCAGTACTTC.